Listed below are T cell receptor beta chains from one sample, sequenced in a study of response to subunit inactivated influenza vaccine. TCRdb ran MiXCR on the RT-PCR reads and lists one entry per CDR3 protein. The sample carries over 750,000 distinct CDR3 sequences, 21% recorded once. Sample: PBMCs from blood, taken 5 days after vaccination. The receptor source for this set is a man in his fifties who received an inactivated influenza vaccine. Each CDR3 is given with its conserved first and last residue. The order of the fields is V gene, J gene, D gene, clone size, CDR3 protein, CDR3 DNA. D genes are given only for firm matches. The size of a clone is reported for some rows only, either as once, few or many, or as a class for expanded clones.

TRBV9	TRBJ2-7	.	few	CASSVGPDYEQYF	TGTGCCAGCAGCGTAGGCCCAGACTACGAGCAGTACTTC
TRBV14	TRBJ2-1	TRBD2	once	CASSLMGLAGGKQFF	TGTGCCAGCAGCCTGATGGGACTAGCGGGCGGAAAGCAGTTCTTC
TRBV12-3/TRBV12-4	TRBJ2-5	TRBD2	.	CASSPKGGTQETQYF	TGTGCCAGCAGCCCCAAGGGAGGGACGCAAGAGACCCAGTACTTC
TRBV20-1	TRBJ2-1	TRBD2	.	CSVGGGGAFRNEQFF	TGCAGTGTCGGCGGCGGGGGGGCGTTTCGCAATGAGCAGTTCTTC
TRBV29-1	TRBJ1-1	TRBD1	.	CSAQGTGRGTTEAFF	TGCAGCGCACAAGGGACAGGGAGAGGGACCACTGAAGCTTTCTTT
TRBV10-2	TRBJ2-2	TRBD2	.	CASRVSGGRNTGELFF	TGCGCCAGCAGAGTTTCGGGAGGGCGCAACACCGGGGAGCTGTTTTTT
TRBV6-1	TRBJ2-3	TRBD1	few	CASSERDSYRDTQYF	TGTGCCAGCAGTGAACGGGACAGCTATCGAGATACGCAGTATTTT
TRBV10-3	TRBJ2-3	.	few	CAMSDGAQADTQYF	TGTGCCATGAGCGACGGGGCGCAGGCAGATACGCAGTATTTT
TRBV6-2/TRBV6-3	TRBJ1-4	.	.	CASNSGTTGEKLFF	TGTGCCAGCAATTCCGGGACGACGGGTGAAAAACTGTTTTTT
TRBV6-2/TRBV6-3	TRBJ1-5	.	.	CASSYLFSNQPQHF	TGTGCCAGCAGTTACCTGTTTAGCAATCAGCCCCAGCATTTT
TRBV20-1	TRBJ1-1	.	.	CSAPDGATEAFF	TGCAGTGCGCCGGATGGTGCCACTGAAGCTTTCTTT
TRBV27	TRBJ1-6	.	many	CASSSRSSPLHF	TGTGCCAGCAGTTCCCGCAGCTCACCCCTCCACTTT
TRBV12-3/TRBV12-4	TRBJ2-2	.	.	CASRNRVFTGELFF	TGTGCCAGCAGAAATCGGGTTTTCACCGGGGAGCTGTTTTTT
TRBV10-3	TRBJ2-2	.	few	CAISNPSGTGELFF	TGTGCCATCAGCAACCCCTCAGGGACCGGGGAGCTGTTTTTT
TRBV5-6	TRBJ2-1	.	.	CASSFFLSSGDEQFF	TGTGCCAGCAGCTTTTTCCTTAGTAGTGGCGATGAGCAGTTCTTC
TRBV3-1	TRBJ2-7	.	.	CASSQPGGEQYF	TGTGCCAGCAGCCAGCCCGGGGGAGAGCAGTACTTC
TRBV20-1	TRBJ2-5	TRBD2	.	CSARDFRGSGGQGYQETQYF	TGCAGTGCTAGAGATTTCCGGGGTAGCGGGGGCCAAGGGTACCAAGAGACCCAGTACTTC
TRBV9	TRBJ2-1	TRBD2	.	CASSVDGLAGGPLDNEQFF	TGTGCCAGCAGCGTAGATGGACTAGCGGGAGGGCCCCTCGACAATGAGCAGTTCTTC
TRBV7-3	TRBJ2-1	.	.	CASSLIGSAPGNEQFF	TGTGCCAGCAGCTTAATCGGGAGTGCCCCGGGCAATGAGCAGTTCTTC
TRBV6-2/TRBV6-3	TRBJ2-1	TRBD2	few	CASSYSGGATYEQFF	TGTGCCAGCAGTTACTCCGGGGGGGCCACCTATGAGCAGTTCTTC
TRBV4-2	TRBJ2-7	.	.	CASSQDSVYEQYF	TGTGCCAGCAGCCAAGATTCGGTCTACGAGCAGTACTTC
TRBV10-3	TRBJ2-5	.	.	CAISEGTKETQYF	TGTGCCATCAGTGAAGGAACAAAAGAGACCCAGTACTTC
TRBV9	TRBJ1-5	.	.	CASSADWGNQPQHF	TGTGCCAGCAGCGCCGACTGGGGCAATCAGCCCCAGCATTTT
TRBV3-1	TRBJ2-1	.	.	CASSQDVAYDEQFF	TGTGCCAGCAGCCAAGATGTAGCGTATGATGAGCAGTTCTTC
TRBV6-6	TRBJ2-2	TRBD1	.	CASDRGHGGELFF	TGTGCCAGTGACAGGGGGCACGGCGGGGAGCTGTTTTTT
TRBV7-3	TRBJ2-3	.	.	CASTSNPGDTQYF	TGTGCCAGCACTTCTAACCCCGGAGATACGCAGTATTTT
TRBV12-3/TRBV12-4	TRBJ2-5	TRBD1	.	CASSPGTGWEETQYF	TGTGCCAGCAGTCCCGGGACAGGGTGGGAAGAGACCCAGTACTTC
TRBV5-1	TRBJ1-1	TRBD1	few	CASIRQGRTNTEAFF	TGCGCCAGCATAAGACAGGGGAGAACGAACACTGAAGCTTTCTTT
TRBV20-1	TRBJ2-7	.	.	CSARAGTLPTQYF	TGCAGTGCTAGAGCCGGGACTTTGCCCACGCAGTACTTC
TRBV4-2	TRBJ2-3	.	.	CASSQDYRGRGADTQYF	TGTGCCAGCAGCCAAGATTATAGGGGGAGAGGGGCAGATACGCAGTATTTT
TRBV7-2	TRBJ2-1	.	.	CASRPAGNEQFF	TGTGCCAGTAGACCGGCGGGCAATGAGCAGTTCTTC
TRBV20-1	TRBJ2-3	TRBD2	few	CSANWASGTADTQYF	TGCAGTGCTAATTGGGCTAGCGGGACCGCAGATACGCAGTATTTT
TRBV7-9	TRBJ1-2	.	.	CASRSGVNYGYTF	TGTGCCAGCAGATCCGGGGTTAACTATGGCTACACCTTC
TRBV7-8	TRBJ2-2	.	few	CASSPEMGNTGELFF	TGTGCCAGCAGCCCAGAGATGGGGAACACCGGGGAGCTGTTTTTT
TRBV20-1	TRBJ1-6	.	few	CSAGTGYRESPLHF	TGCAGTGCTGGTACCGGGTACAGGGAATCACCCCTCCACTTT
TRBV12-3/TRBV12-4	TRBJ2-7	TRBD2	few	CASSRLAGRYEQYF	TGTGCCAGCAGTCGACTAGCGGGGAGGTACGAGCAGTACTTC
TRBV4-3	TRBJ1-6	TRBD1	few	CASSQEPGGHNSPLHF	TGCGCCAGCAGCCAAGAACCAGGGGGCCATAATTCACCCCTCCACTTT
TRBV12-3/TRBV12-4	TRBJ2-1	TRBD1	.	CASRDRELNEQFF	TGTGCCAGCAGGGACAGGGAACTCAATGAGCAGTTCTTC
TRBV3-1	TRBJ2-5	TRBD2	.	CASSRPRIAGEETQYF	TGTGCCAGCAGTCGACCTCGTATAGCGGGAGAAGAGACCCAGTACTTC
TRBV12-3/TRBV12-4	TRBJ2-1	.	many	CASNLGAGPYNEQFF	TGTGCCAGCAACCTTGGGGCAGGGCCCTACAATGAGCAGTTCTTC
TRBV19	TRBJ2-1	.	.	CASSIGGWDEQFF	TGTGCCAGTAGTATCGGTGGGTGGGATGAGCAGTTCTTC
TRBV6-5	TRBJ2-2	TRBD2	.	CASSYGGVPAYAGELFF	TGTGCCAGCAGTTACGGGGGGGTCCCGGCGTACGCCGGGGAGCTGTTTTTT
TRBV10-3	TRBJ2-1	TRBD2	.	CAISSGGSYNEQFF	TGTGCCATCAGTTCGGGGGGCTCCTACAATGAGCAGTTCTTC
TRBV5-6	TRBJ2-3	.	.	CASSYPGLADTQYF	TGTGCCAGCAGCTACCCGGGACTGGCAGATACGCAGTATTTT
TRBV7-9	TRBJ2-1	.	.	CASSPVASDGEQFF	TGTGCCAGCAGCCCAGTGGCTAGCGATGGCGAGCAGTTCTTC
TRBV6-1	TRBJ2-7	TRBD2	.	CASRSHLAGDLYEQYF	TGTGCCAGCAGATCCCACCTAGCGGGAGACCTCTACGAGCAGTACTTC
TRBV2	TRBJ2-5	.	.	CASILQRQETQYF	TGTGCCAGCATCCTTCAGAGACAAGAGACCCAGTACTTC
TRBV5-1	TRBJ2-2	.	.	CASSLVRGSNTGELFF	TGCGCCAGCAGCTTGGTGAGAGGGTCGAACACCGGGGAGCTGTTTTTT